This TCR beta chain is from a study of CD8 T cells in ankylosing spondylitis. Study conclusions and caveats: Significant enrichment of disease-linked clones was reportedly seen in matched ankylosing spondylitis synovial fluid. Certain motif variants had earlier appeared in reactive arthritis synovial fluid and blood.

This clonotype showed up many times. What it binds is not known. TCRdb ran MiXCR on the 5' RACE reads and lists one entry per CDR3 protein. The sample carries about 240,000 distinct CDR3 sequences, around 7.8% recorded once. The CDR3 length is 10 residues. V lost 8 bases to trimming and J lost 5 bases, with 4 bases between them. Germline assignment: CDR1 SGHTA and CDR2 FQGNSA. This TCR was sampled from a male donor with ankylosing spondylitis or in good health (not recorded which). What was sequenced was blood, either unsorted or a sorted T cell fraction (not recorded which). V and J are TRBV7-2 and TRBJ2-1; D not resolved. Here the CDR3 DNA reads TGTGCCAGCGGAAACAATGAGCAGTTCTTC. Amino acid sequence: CASGNNEQFF.